Shown below are 21 T cell receptor beta chains from a single sample sequenced in a study of PD-1 blockade in classical Hodgkin lymphoma. The table came from immunoSEQ multiplex PCR; TCRdb's copy has only in-frame clones and leaves some out. The data contain around 13,000 clones, 82% of them singletons. Every patient relapsed after autologous stem cell transplantation, and brentuximab vedotin exposure varied. Specimen: peripheral blood mononuclear cells (PBMCs), collected at baseline. Every receptor here comes from a human donor with classical Hodgkin lymphoma.

The chain carries TRBV7-2 and TRBJ1-4; D is uncertain. Germline V CDR1 and CDR2: SGHTA, FQGNSA. V dropped 5 bases and J dropped 1 base, with 8 bases sitting between them. The CDR3 totals 14 residues. CDR3: CASSPSITNEKLFF. Here the CDR3 DNA reads TGTGCCAGCAGCCCATCGATAACTAATGAAAAACTGTTTTTT.

This clone turned up a few times. The chain is built from TRBV7-9 and TRBJ1-1; tentative D call: TRBD1 (6 bases). The germline V gene encodes CDR1 SEHNR and CDR2 FQNEAQ (reference sequence). V was trimmed by 2 bases and J by 5 bases, leaving 9 bases between them. This CDR3 contains 13 residues. This CDR3 reads CASSLYQGTEAFF. The CDR3 DNA sequence: TGTGCCAGCAGCTTATATCAGGGGACTGAAGCTTTCTTT.

The rearrangement uses TRBV7-3 and TRBJ2-1; D is undetermined. Germline lookup yields CDR1 SGHTA and CDR2 FQGTGA. V lost 5 bases and J 8 bases, leaving 16 bases between the germline ends. There are 14 residues in the CDR3. CDR3 in amino acids: CASSKGSSGDEQFF. CDR3 nucleotides: TGTGCCAGCAGCAAGGGTTCCTCCGGCGATGAGCAGTTCTTC.

This clone turned up a few times. This rearrangement joins TRBV2 to TRBJ2-5; possible D gene TRBD1, 6 bases. The V gene lost 2 bases and the J gene lost 7 bases, with 14 bases spanning the gap. Germline CDR1 and CDR2: SNHLY and FYNNEI. This CDR3 is built from 14 residues. CDR3 nucleotide sequence: TGTGCCAGCAGTGAACAGGGGCCAAGTGGGACCCAGTACTTC. Protein: CASSEQGPSGTQYF.

The table lists this clone with a few counts. V is TRBV7-2 and J is TRBJ2-5; TRBD1 is a possible D gene (5 bases). The CDR3 totals 13 residues. Germline V gene sequence: CDR1 SGHTA, CDR2 FQGNSA. V was shortened by 4 bases and J by 6 bases, with 12 bases between the two germline ends. The chain's CDR3 is CASSSGSGKTQYF. As DNA, the CDR3 is TGTGCCAGCAGCTCAGGGTCAGGAAAGACCCAGTACTTC.

This chain connects TRBV30 to TRBJ2-7, with a possible D match to TRBD2 (5 bases). With 4 bases removed from V and 4 bases from J, the gap between germline ends came to 14 bases. The length of the CDR3 is 13 residues. Germline CDR1 GTSNPN, CDR2 SVGIG (reference sequence). The CDR3: CAWTLESGYEQYF. The DNA for the CDR3 is TGTGCCTGGACCTTAGAATCGGGGTACGAGCAGTACTTC. Supplemented by reference TRBV30 and TRBJ2-7, the full variable domain reads SQTIHQWPATLVQPVGSPLSLECTVEGTSNPNLYWYRQAAGRGLQLLFYSVGIGQISSEVPQNLSASRPQDRQFILSSKKLLLSDSGFYLCAWTLESGYEQYFGPGTRLTVT.

V usage is TRBV6-4 and J usage is TRBJ1-1; D uncertain. The CDR3 is made up of 14 amino acids. V lost 6 bases to trimming and J lost 0 bases, with 11 bases between them. The V gene's germline CDR1 is MRHNA and CDR2 SNTAGT. The CDR3 loop reads CASSSSGVNTEAFF. The DNA of the CDR3 is TGTGCCAGCAGCAGCTCGGGTGTGAACACTGAAGCTTTCTTT.

The rearrangement joins TRBV6-5 to TRBJ1-1; tentatively, D is TRBD1 (6 bases). Germline loops: CDR1 MNHEY, CDR2 SVGAGI. This CDR3 has 13 amino acids. V shed 2 bases and J shed 5 bases, with 9 bases lying between them. The CDR3 is CASSYPGVTEAFF. In DNA, the CDR3 is TGTGCCAGCAGTTACCCAGGGGTAACTGAAGCTTTCTTT.

This sequence joins TRBV28 and TRBJ2-5, with 7 nucleotides matching TRBD2. V dropped 1 base and J dropped 5; count of bases not matched to a gene: 7. Germline values: CDR1 MDHEN, CDR2 SYDVKM. The length of the CDR3 is 15 residues. CDR3 bases: TGTGCCAGCAGTTTATCACGGCGGGGGAAGGAGACCCAGTACTTC. Translated: CASSLSRRGKETQYF.

J is TRBJ1-5 and V is TRBV7-6; D is uncertain. The V end lost 5 bases, the J end lost 5 bases, and 10 bases lay between the germline ends. Germline V gene lookup returns CDR1 SGHVS and CDR2 FNYEAQ. The length of the CDR3 is 13 residues. The CDR3: CASSLGSDQPQHF. The DNA of the CDR3 is TGTGCCAGCAGCCTAGGGAGTGATCAGCCCCAGCATTTT. The whole variable domain, remainder taken from reference TRBV7-6 and TRBJ1-5, is GAGVSQSPRYKVTKRGQDVALRCDPISGHVSLYWYRQALGQGPEFLTYFNYEAQQDKSGLPNDRFSAERPEGSISTLTIQRTEQRDSAMYRCASSLGSDQPQHFGDGTRLSIL.

The chain carries TRBV7-2 and TRBJ1-1, with a tentative D call TRBD1 (6 bases). V gave up 0 bases and J gave up 7 bases, with 9 bases separating them. Germline-derived CDR1 and CDR2 are SGHTA and FQGNSA. The CDR3 spans 13 residues. The CDR3 DNA reads as TGTGCCAGCAGCTTAGCGGGAGGGGGTGAAGCTTTCTTT. Translated, it gives CASSLAGGGEAFF.

V and J are TRBV7-3 and TRBJ2-1, with 8 bases that match TRBD2. Germline V lookup: CDR1 SGHTA, CDR2 FQGTGA. The junction had 1 base not matched to a gene; V was cut back by 3 bases and J by 0 bases. The CDR3 contains 15 residues. CDR3 DNA sequence: TGTGCCAGCAGCTTGGGGACTAGCTCCTACAATGAGCAGTTCTTC. Translated, it gives CASSLGTSSYNEQFF.

As DNA, the CDR3 is TGTGCCAGCAGCTTAGGTCTAGCCTTATCTCCCTCCTACAATGAGCAGTTCTTC. Its protein product is CASSLGLALSPSYNEQFF. The V and J genes are TRBV7-6 and TRBJ2-1; weak D call: TRBD2 (5 bases). The CDR3 extends over 18 amino acids. Germline assignment: CDR1 SGHVS and CDR2 FNYEAQ. V was cut by 1 base and J by 0 bases, with 16 bases left in between.

The chain uses TRBV27 and TRBJ2-7; D not certain. Trimming cost V 4 bases and J 4 bases, with 11 bases left between them. The CDR3 contains 13 residues. Germline assignment: CDR1 MNHEY and CDR2 SMNVEV (reference sequence). The CDR3 spells CASSSVDKYEQYF. The CDR3, as DNA: TGTGCCAGCAGTTCTGTGGATAAATACGAGCAGTACTTC.

The chain joins TRBV5-4 to TRBJ2-1; D is ambiguous. Trimming took 2 bases from V and 6 from J, leaving 9 bases between them. CDR3 length equals 13 residues. The V gene's germline CDR1 is SGHNT and CDR2 YYREEE (reference sequence). The CDR3 here is CASSLVSGNEQFF. In DNA, the CDR3 is TGTGCCAGCAGCTTAGTGAGTGGCAATGAGCAGTTCTTC. The full variable domain, in which reference TRBV5-4 and TRBJ2-1 provide the parts outside the CDR3, is ETGVTQSPTHLIKTRGQQVTLRCSSQSGHNTVSWYQQALGQGPQFIFQYYREEENGRGNFPPRFSGLQFPNYSSELNVNALELDDSALYLCASSLVSGNEQFFGPGTRLTVL.

The chain is built from TRBV28 and TRBJ2-3; D gene ambiguous. Germline CDR1 MDHEN, CDR2 SYDVKM. The V and J ends lost 7 bases and 4 bases respectively, with 6 bases between them. The CDR3 length is 11 residues. CDR3 protein: CASTGSDTQYF. In DNA form, the CDR3 reads TGTGCCAGCACCGGGTCAGATACGCAGTATTTT.

The chain has TRBV6-5 and TRBJ2-7; possible D gene TRBD2, 6 bases. The CDR3 is made up of 13 amino acids. The germline gives CDR1 MNHEY, CDR2 SVGAGI. V was shortened by 10 bases and J by 3 bases, with 16 bases between the two germline ends. The CDR3 sequence is CATHSLGGYEQYF. The CDR3 region has the DNA TGTGCCACCCACTCCCTCGGGGGCTACGAGCAGTACTTC.

About this clone itself: The sample has other DNA sequences that encode this CDR3 too. The rearrangement uses TRBV5-1 and TRBJ1-1, with a possible D match to TRBD1 (5 bases). The length of the CDR3 is 13 residues. The V end was cut by 5 bases, the J end by 2 bases, with 10 bases between. Germline CDR1 SGHRS, CDR2 YFSETQ. This CDR3 reads CASSSQGNTEAFF. The CDR3 region has the DNA TGCGCCAGCAGTTCGCAGGGAAACACTGAAGCTTTCTTT. The complete variable domain, with remaining parts taken from reference TRBV5-1 and TRBJ1-1, reads KAGVTQTPRYLIKTRGQQVTLSCSPISGHRSVSWYQQTPGQGLQFLFEYFSETQRNKGNFPGRFSGRQFSNSRSEMNVSTLELGDSALYLCASSSQGNTEAFFGQGTRLTVV.

The V gene is TRBV7-8, the J gene TRBJ2-7; D is ambiguous. Trimming took off 2 bases at V and 2 bases at J, with 13 bases between the two ends. This CDR3 has 15 residues. Per germline, CDR1 SGHVS and CDR2 FQNEAQ. CDR3 sequence: CASSLLGVGPYEQYF. In DNA, the CDR3 is TGTGCCAGCAGCTTACTTGGGGTCGGTCCCTACGAGCAGTACTTC.

This clone was seen only once. V usage is TRBV11-2 and J usage is TRBJ2-2, with 9 nucleotides matching TRBD2. Germline V CDR1 and CDR2: SGHAT, FQNNGV. The CDR3 is 16 residues long. The V gene end was trimmed by 5 bases and the J gene end by 0 bases; junction bases not matched to a gene: 4. The CDR3 loop reads CASSARLAANTGELFF. DNA for the CDR3: TGTGCCAGCAGCGCCCGACTAGCGGCGAACACCGGGGAGCTGTTTTTT.

As regards this clone: The same CDR3 arises from other DNA sequences in this sample as well. The rearrangement joins TRBV6-1 to TRBJ2-7; the D gene is possibly TRBD2 (7 bases). The CDR3 covers 15 residues. Germline values: CDR1 MNHNS, CDR2 SASEGT. V gave up 7 bases and J gave up 0 bases, with 16 bases separating them. CDR3 protein: CASIPGRGSSYEQYF. The DNA of the CDR3 is TGTGCCAGCATCCCGGGGAGGGGGTCCTCCTACGAGCAGTACTTC.